This passage covers 18 T cell receptor beta chains from one sample sequenced in a study of OX40 agonist ivuxolimab in advanced cancers. Profiling relied on immunoSEQ multiplex PCR, and the TCRdb table lists in-frame clones only, not all of them. The table lists roughly 53,000 clones, roughly 90% of them singletons. The material sequenced was CD4+ or CD8+ T cells sorted from blood, taken in a trial of the OX40 agonist ivuxolimab. The receptors derive from an adult with an advanced solid tumor such as melanoma, head and neck, liver or kidney cancer.

The V call is TRBV10-1, the J call TRBJ2-7; 8 bases fit TRBD2. Trimming at V came to 1 base and at J to 0 bases, leaving 5 bases not matched to a gene. Germline lookup yields CDR1 WNHNN and CDR2 SYGVQD (reference sequence). The CDR3 length is 16 residues. CDR3 sequence reads: CASSEFSGASSYEQYF. The CDR3, as DNA: TGCGCCAGCAGTGAGTTTAGCGGGGCCAGCTCCTACGAGCAGTACTTC.

This clone occurred once. The chain uses TRBV19 and TRBJ2-5, with a possible D match to TRBD2 (7 bases). The germline gives CDR1 LNHDA, CDR2 SQIVND (reference sequence). Deletions cut 0 bases from V and 2 bases from J, with 16 bases between. This CDR3 comprises 17 residues. The chain's CDR3 is CASSIDGLGGVQETQYF. The CDR3 bases are TGTGCCAGTAGTATAGATGGGCTAGGGGGGGTACAAGAGACCCAGTACTTC.

The V gene is TRBV11-3, the J gene TRBJ2-7; perhaps D is TRBD1 or TRBD2 (5 bases each). Germline V CDR1 and CDR2: SGHNT, YENEEA. V lost 1 base and J lost 3, with 13 bases in between. This CDR3 spans 15 amino acids. CDR3 DNA sequence: TGTGCCAGCAGCTTAGGTGGGGGATCTGGCTACGAGCAGTACTTC. Amino acids: CASSLGGGSGYEQYF.

In this sample, this clone turned up once. The chain's CDR3 is CASSLQGPDTTSSYNEQFF. The CDR3 coding sequence is TGTGCCAGCAGTTTACAGGGCCCCGATACTACCAGCTCCTACAATGAGCAGTTCTTC. This chain connects TRBV27 to TRBJ2-1, with a weak D call TRBD1 (5 bases). CDR3 size: 19 residues. V was shortened by 2 bases and J by 0 bases, with 20 bases between the two germline ends. Germline V lookup: CDR1 MNHEY, CDR2 SMNVEV (reference sequence).

The V and J genes are TRBV9 and TRBJ2-6; tentatively, D is TRBD2 (6 bases). V was shortened by 0 bases and J by 0 bases, with 16 bases between the two germline ends. Germline V gives CDR1 SGDLS, CDR2 YYNGEE. This CDR3 has 19 amino acids. CDR3: CASSVGPAGLASGANVLTF. CDR3 bases: TGTGCCAGCAGCGTAGGCCCGGCGGGACTCGCCTCTGGGGCCAACGTCCTGACTTTC.

This chain uses TRBV11-2 with TRBJ2-7; either TRBD1 or TRBD2 may supply D (5 bases each). Trimming took off 5 bases at V and 5 bases at J, with 19 bases between the two ends. Germline V CDR1 and CDR2: SGHAT, FQNNGV. The CDR3 runs to 15 residues. The CDR3: CASSRAGTTDHEQYF. CDR3 nucleotides: TGTGCCAGCAGCCGAGCCGGGACCACAGACCACGAGCAGTACTTC. The full variable domain, rest sourced from reference TRBV11-2 and TRBJ2-7, is EAGVAQSPRYKIIEKRQSVAFWCNPISGHATLYWYQQILGQGPKLLIQFQNNGVVDDSQLPKDRFSAERLKGVDSTLKIQPAKLEDSAVYLCASSRAGTTDHEQYFGPGTRLTVT.

The V call is TRBV9, the J call TRBJ2-3; either TRBD1 or TRBD2 may fit D (6 bases each). Germline V gives CDR1 SGDLS, CDR2 YYNGEE. The CDR3 has 16 residues. Trimming pared 4 bases from V and 2 bases from J, leaving 17 bases between. The CDR3 loop is CASSPGAGIPTDTQYF. The DNA for the CDR3 is TGTGCCAGCAGCCCAGGGGCGGGGATACCCACAGATACGCAGTATTTT.

This rearrangement joins TRBV9 to TRBJ2-1; D gene unclear. This CDR3 comprises 13 residues. V was cut by 0 bases and J by 7 bases, with 8 bases left in between. Germline V gene data show CDR1 as SGDLS and CDR2 as YYNGEE. The CDR3 sequence is CASSVGDGNEQFF. CDR3 nucleotides: TGTGCCAGCAGCGTAGGGGATGGGAATGAGCAGTTCTTC.

The chain carries TRBV19 and TRBJ2-7; D unresolved. Germline CDR1 reads LNHDA; CDR2 reads SQIVND (reference sequence). V shed 6 bases and J shed 0 bases, with 12 bases lying between them. This CDR3 contains 14 residues. The CDR3 protein is CASSRTVSSYEQYF. DNA for the CDR3: TGTGCCAGTAGCCGGACGGTAAGCTCCTACGAGCAGTACTTC.

The rearrangement links TRBV2 to TRBJ2-5; maybe TRBD2 (5 bases). With 9 bases removed from V and 2 bases from J, the gap between germline ends came to 16 bases. This CDR3 is built from 14 residues. Germline CDR1 SNHLY, CDR2 FYNNEI. CDR3 coding DNA: TGTGCCAGTGGAGCTGAGGAGGAGCAAGAGACCCAGTACTTC. Amino acids: CASGAEEEQETQYF.

This clone was counted once. The V call is TRBV25-1, the J call TRBJ2-5, with D perhaps TRBD1 (6 bases). The CDR3 is 15 amino acids. V lost 4 bases and J 5 bases, leaving 17 bases between the germline ends. Germline values: CDR1 MGHDK, CDR2 SYGVNS. The CDR3 here is CASSARDILMETQYF. CDR3 coding DNA: TGTGCCAGCAGTGCCCGGGACATACTGATGGAGACCCAGTACTTC.

The chain has TRBV5-1 and TRBJ1-1; 9 bases are shared with TRBD1. The CDR3 loop spans 14 amino acids. CDR1 and CDR2 (germline): SGHRS, YFSETQ. J lost 5 bases, V lost 4 bases, and 6 bases had no gene match. CDR3 DNA sequence: TGCGCCAGCAGCCCCGGGACAGGGCAGACTGAAGCTTTCTTT. It specifies CASSPGTGQTEAFF.

The chain is built from TRBV6-1 and TRBJ1-2; D gene unclear. The germline gives CDR1 MNHNS, CDR2 SASEGT. Between the trimmed V and J ends, which lost 3 bases and 6 bases, there was a span of 11 bases. The CDR3 runs 13 residues. CDR3 in DNA: TGTGCCAGCAGTGATTTACTAGCGAATGGCTACACCTTC. Protein sequence: CASSDLLANGYTF.

V is TRBV28 and J is TRBJ2-3; TRBD1 agrees at 7 bases. The CDR3 length is 15 residues. Trimming cost V 7 bases and J 1 base; bases outside gene matches: 8. Germline V lookup: CDR1 MDHEN, CDR2 SYDVKM. As DNA, the CDR3 is TGTGCCAGCATTCCTCCAGACAGGGGCACAGATACGCAGTATTTT. Translation: CASIPPDRGTDTQYF.

There are a few counts of this clone. The V call is TRBV11-2, the J call TRBJ1-2; 8 bases fit TRBD1. The V gene end was trimmed by 1 base and the J gene end by 11 bases; junction bases not matched to a gene: 3. Germline V lookup: CDR1 SGHAT, CDR2 FQNNGV. The CDR3 spans 12 residues. CDR3 loop: CASSLGTGTYTF. The CDR3 DNA reads TGTGCCAGCAGCTTAGGGACAGGGACATACACCTTC.

This sequence joins TRBV19 and TRBJ1-2; D might be TRBD1 (5 bases). Trimming took off 6 bases at V and 2 bases at J, with 13 bases between the two ends. Germline V gene sequence: CDR1 LNHDA, CDR2 SQIVND (reference sequence). This CDR3 contains 14 residues. CDR3 DNA sequence: TGTGCCAGTAGATGGGAGGGGCTGAACTATGGCTACACCTTC. It specifies CASRWEGLNYGYTF.

This rearrangement joins TRBV30 to TRBJ1-1; the D is unclear. Per germline, CDR1 GTSNPN and CDR2 SVGIG (reference sequence). Trimming cost V 8 bases and J 4 bases, with 11 bases left between them. The CDR3 is made up of 11 amino acids. In DNA form, the CDR3 reads TGTGCCCGGGCCCTAGGCACTGAAGCTTTCTTT. This sequence encodes CARALGTEAFF.

The chain has TRBV30 and TRBJ1-2, with D possibly being TRBD1 (5 bases). The V end was cut by 3 bases, the J end by 7 bases, with 9 bases between. CDR3 length: 11 residues. Germline loops: CDR1 GTSNPN, CDR2 SVGIG (reference sequence). CDR3: CAWRGGVGYTF. The DNA for the CDR3 is TGTGCCTGGAGGGGGGGGGTTGGCTACACCTTC.